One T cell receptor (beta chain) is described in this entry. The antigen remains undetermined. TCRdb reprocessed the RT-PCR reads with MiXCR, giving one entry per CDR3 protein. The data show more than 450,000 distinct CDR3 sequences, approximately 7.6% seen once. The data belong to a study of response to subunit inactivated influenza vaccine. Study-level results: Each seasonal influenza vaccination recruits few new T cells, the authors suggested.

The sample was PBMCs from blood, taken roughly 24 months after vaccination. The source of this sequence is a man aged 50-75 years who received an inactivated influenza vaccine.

The CDR3 protein is CASRQGNRGFSPLHF. The CDR3 DNA sequence: TGTGCCAGCAGACAGGGAAACAGGGGTTTTTCACCCCTCCACTTT. The chain couples TRBV4-2 to TRBJ1-6; 7 bases are a match to TRBD1. The V gene end was trimmed by 6 bases and the J gene end by 9 bases; junction bases not matched to a gene: 11. Germline CDR1 reads LGHNA; CDR2 reads YNFKEQ. This CDR3 comprises 15 residues.